This T cell receptor (beta chain) was identified in a study of control samples from healthy donors and cancer patients. V was shortened by 3 bases and J by 3 bases, with 20 bases between the two germline ends. Germline loops: CDR1 LNHDA, CDR2 SQIVND (reference sequence). This CDR3 contains 18 residues. This clone was seen a single time. TCRdb's copy holds only in-frame clones and misses some; the assay was immunoSEQ multiplex PCR. The sample yields 200,000 to 250,000 clones, just under 95% seen once. The source material was blood. The origin of this receptor is a man aged 45-65 years in good health. The chain employs TRBV19 and TRBJ2-2; possible D gene TRBD1, 5 bases. The CDR3 loop is CASSMLRGSVGDTGELFF. In DNA form, the CDR3 reads TGTGCCAGTAGTATGCTCAGAGGAAGTGTAGGGGACACCGGGGAGCTGTTTTTT.